The rows below give T cell receptor beta chains drawn from one sample of a study of blood T cells in healthy people across ages. TCRdb reanalysed the 5' RACE reads using MiXCR and keeps one entry per CDR3 protein. The sample lists about 1.4 million distinct CDR3 sequences, almost 60% occurring once. Specimen: blood. These receptors were collected from a young man in good health. The CDR3 runs from the conserved cysteine through the conserved F or W. The D gene is left open where the match is weak. Clone sizes are given selectively: once, few, many, or a class where the clone is expanded.

j_gene,abundance,d_gene,v_gene,CDR3nt,CDR3aa
TRBJ1-4,few,.,TRBV4-1,TGCGCCAGCAGCCAAGTCTCGGCGTGGGTCAATGAAAAACTGTTTTTT,CASSQVSAWVNEKLFF
TRBJ1-1,.,.,TRBV23-1,TGCGCCAGCCGGAGTACCCTTCGTCGTGGGAACACTGAAGCTTTCTTT,CASRSTLRRGNTEAFF
TRBJ1-1,.,.,TRBV29-1,TGCAGCGTCCCAACCGGTTATGGGGGGCTGCGCACTGAAGCTTTCTTT,CSVPTGYGGLRTEAFF
TRBJ2-4,few,TRBD2,TRBV25-1,TGTGCCACCGAGGGACTACCGAACATTCAGTACTTC,CATEGLPNIQYF
TRBJ1-1,.,.,TRBV12-5,TGTGCTAGTGGTTTGGAGCGGTCTGAAGCTTTCTTT,CASGLERSEAFF
TRBJ2-1,.,.,TRBV5-1,TGCGCCAGCAGCTTGGGTGCGGAATCCTACAATGAGCAGTTCTTC,CASSLGAESYNEQFF
TRBJ2-6,.,TRBD2,TRBV2,TGTGCCAGGGGGACTAGCGGGAGGTTTGGGGCCAACGTCCTGACTTTC,CARGTSGRFGANVLTF
TRBJ1-2,.,.,TRBV15,TGTGCCACCAGCAGAGCCCCAGGGGGCTACACCTTC,CATSRAPGGYTF
TRBJ2-7,.,TRBD1,TRBV27,TGTGCCAGCACCCACCGACAGGGCTACGAGCAGTACTTC,CASTHRQGYEQYF
TRBJ2-3,.,TRBD2,TRBV20-1,TGCAGTGCTGCCCGGACTAGCTCAGATACGCAGTATTTT,CSAARTSSDTQYF
TRBJ2-6,many,.,TRBV3-1,TGTGCCAGCAGCCAAGATCCGGAGGGAACTGGGGCCAACGTCCTGACTTTC,CASSQDPEGTGANVLTF
TRBJ1-6,few,.,TRBV12-3/TRBV12-4,TGTGCCAGCAAACAGTCCCCCTCCTATAATTCACCCCTCCACTTT,CASKQSPSYNSPLHF
TRBJ1-1,.,.,TRBV27,TGTGCCAGCAGTCTAACCATGGACAGTTTACTTGAAGCTTTCTTT,CASSLTMDSLLEAFF
TRBJ2-5,few,.,TRBV28,TGTGCCAGCAGTGTTGAGCAGTACTTC,CASSVEQYF
TRBJ2-7,.,.,TRBV4-1,TGCGCCAGCAGCCAAGCGTGGGGAGATTACGAGCAGTACTTC,CASSQAWGDYEQYF
TRBJ1-2,.,TRBD1,TRBV6-5,TGTGCCAGCAGTTACGAAGATTTAGGGGGACAGGGCTCTAACTATGGCTACACCTTC,CASSYEDLGGQGSNYGYTF
TRBJ1-2,once,TRBD1,TRBV11-1,TGTGCCAGCAGCCGGGACAGCGGAAATAACTATGGCTACACCTTC,CASSRDSGNNYGYTF